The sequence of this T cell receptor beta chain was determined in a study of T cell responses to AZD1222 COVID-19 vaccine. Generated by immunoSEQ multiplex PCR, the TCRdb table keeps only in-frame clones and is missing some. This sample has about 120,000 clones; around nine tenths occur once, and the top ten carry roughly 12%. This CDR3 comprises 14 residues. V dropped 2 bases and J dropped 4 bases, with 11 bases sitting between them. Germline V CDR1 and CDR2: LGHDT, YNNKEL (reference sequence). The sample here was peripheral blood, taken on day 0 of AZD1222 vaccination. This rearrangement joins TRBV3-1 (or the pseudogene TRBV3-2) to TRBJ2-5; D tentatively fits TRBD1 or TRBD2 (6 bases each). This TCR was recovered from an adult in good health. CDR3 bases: TGTGCCAGCAGCCAACGGGGGACAAGAGAGACCCAGTACTTC. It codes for CASSQRGTRETQYF.